This T cell receptor (beta chain) appears in the sequencing data of a study of shared clonotypes between healthy human individuals. Study findings and constraints: In general, naive subsets displayed greater estimated richness than memory subsets did.

The CDR3 consists of 15 residues. Looked up from germline, CDR1 is SGHRS and CDR2 is YFSETQ. The V and J ends lost 4 bases and 1 base respectively, with 15 bases between them. The table came from immunoSEQ multiplex PCR; TCRdb's copy has only in-frame clones and leaves some out. The sample lists 1,400,000 or so clones; 97% to 99% were seen once. As to this clone: Its specificity is not known.

V gene TRBV5-1 combines with J gene TRBJ2-7; possibly TRBD2 for D (5 bases). Sequencing used naive CD4+ T cells sorted from blood. Subset given: CD45RA+ positively selected. This receptor was identified in a man aged 25 to 40 in good health. Here the CDR3 reads CASSGRVDPSYEQYF. In nucleotides, the CDR3 is TGCGCCAGCAGCGGGAGAGTCGATCCTTCCTACGAGCAGTACTTC.